Each of the 6 T cell receptor beta chains below was sequenced from the same sample in a study of human T cells and chemical hapten exposure. Time point in this sample: patch test 3, about 24 weeks after DPC sensitization. The treatment here: therapeutic diphenylcyclopropenone sensitization with weekly scalp DPC. In TCRdb, the RACE reads were re-called with MiXCR into one record per CDR3 protein. Found here are about 90,000 distinct CDR3 sequences, roughly 10% of them singletons; the top ten hold roughly 1%. Sequences were derived from whole blood, sampled in connection with sensitization to the hapten diphenylcyclopropenone (DPC). The receptors derive from a woman in her thirties with alopecia areata. Some clones in this sample may be carry-over from other donors' samples.

This clonotype has ten or more counts. This chain joins TRBV7-6 and TRBJ2-1, with D perhaps given as TRBD1 or TRBD2 (6 bases each). V shed 1 base and J shed 7 bases, with 14 bases lying between them. Germline V gene lookup returns CDR1 SGHVS and CDR2 FNYEAQ. The CDR3 runs 15 residues. The CDR3 DNA reads TGTGCCAGCAGCTTAGAGGAGGGGGGCGCGAATGAGCAGTTCTTC. This codes for CASSLEEGGANEQFF.

This clonotype was seen many times. The chain combines TRBV6-4 with TRBJ2-3; 7 bases align to TRBD1. The CDR3 consists of 15 residues. V lost 8 bases, J lost 6 bases, and 14 bases stayed unmatched. Germline V gene sequence: CDR1 MRHNA, CDR2 SNTAGT. CDR3 nucleotide sequence: TGTGCCAGCGCAACAGGGGATTTCAATATCGATACGCAGTATTTT. This sequence encodes CASATGDFNIDTQYF.

This clonotype was picked up a small number of times. The J gene is TRBJ2-2, the V gene TRBV5-4, with D perhaps TRBD1 (5 bases). The CDR3 extends over 16 amino acids. V lost 4 bases and J lost 1, with 14 bases in between. Germline CDR1 is SGHNT and CDR2 is YYREEE (reference sequence). The CDR3 coding sequence is TGTGCCAGCAGCCACAGGACATTTTTGAACACCGGGGAGCTGTTTTTT. Translated: CASSHRTFLNTGELFF.

The chain recombines TRBV5-1 with TRBJ2-1, with a tentative D call TRBD2 (5 bases). The CDR3 is 16 residues long. V lost 3 bases and J lost 3, with 16 bases in between. The germline V gene encodes CDR1 SGHRS and CDR2 YFSETQ. The CDR3 bases are TGCGCCAGCAGCTCCCGGGGAGAGGGCTTCTACAATGAGCAGTTCTTC. It encodes CASSSRGEGFYNEQFF.

As concerns this clonotype: The junction does not match germline at one end; this may be a read error. The chain couples TRBV9 to TRBJ1-3; D uncertain. Germline lookup yields CDR1 SGDLS and CDR2 YYNGEE. CDR3 length equals 11 residues. The CDR3 is CTSSLGNTIYF. CDR3 DNA sequence: TGTACCAGCAGCCTTGGAAACACCATATATTTT.

The sample holds a few counts of this clonotype. The genes are TRBV7-9 and TRBJ2-3; maybe TRBD2 (5 bases). The germline V and J ends were trimmed by 4 bases and 0 bases, with 11 bases remaining between them. The CDR3 sequence is 15 residues long. Germline CDR1 SEHNR, CDR2 FQNEAQ (reference sequence). The CDR3 region is CASSYGEISTDTQYF. CDR3 nucleotides: TGTGCCAGCAGCTATGGGGAGATAAGCACAGATACGCAGTATTTT.